These 25 T cell receptor beta chains share one sample of origin, sequenced in a study of radiotherapy plus CTLA-4 blockade in lung cancer. Only in-frame clones appear in the TCRdb table, and some are missing; sequencing was by immunoSEQ multiplex PCR. The sample yields tens of thousands of clones, roughly 90% seen once. Specimen: peripheral blood, collected from a patient treated with radiotherapy plus ipilimumab. The source of these receptors is a human donor with non-small cell lung cancer whose response to radiotherapy plus ipilimumab could not be evaluated.

The genes are TRBV6-6 and TRBJ1-1; no clear D gene. The CDR3 runs to 12 residues. Trimming removed 6 bases at V and 4 bases at J, with 9 bases between. The germline gives CDR1 MNHNY, CDR2 SVGAGI (reference sequence). This CDR3 is CASRLQRTEAFF. CDR3 nucleotide sequence: TGTGCCAGCAGACTCCAACGCACTGAAGCTTTCTTT.

The V and J genes are TRBV5-3 and TRBJ2-3; TRBD2 matches 12 bases. TRBV5-3 is an ORF, and what it does is uncertain. The CDR3 spans 18 residues. V lost 2 bases, J lost 0 bases, and 7 bases stayed unmatched. As DNA, the CDR3 is TGTGCCAGAAGCTTTCGGGGACTAGCGGGCCCTAGCACAGATACGCAGTATTTT. This codes for CARSFRGLAGPSTDTQYF.

This clone came up once. The chain is built from TRBV7-2 and TRBJ1-1; perhaps TRBD1 as D (6 bases). V dropped 6 bases and J dropped 5 bases, with 19 bases sitting between them. The CDR3 is 15 residues long. Germline V gene lookup returns CDR1 SGHTA and CDR2 FQGNSA. CDR3: CASSHLRGGGTEAFF. The CDR3 region has the DNA TGTGCCAGCAGTCACCTCCGGGGAGGGGGGACTGAAGCTTTCTTT.

The chain couples TRBV19 to TRBJ1-2, with 9 nucleotides matching TRBD1. With 4 bases clipped from V and 4 bases from J, the junction kept 7 bases outside the gene matches. Germline V gene sequence: CDR1 LNHDA, CDR2 SQIVND (reference sequence). This CDR3 contains 15 residues. The chain's CDR3 is CASSTRDRVGYGYTF. The CDR3 DNA is TGTGCCAGTAGTACTCGGGACAGGGTCGGCTATGGCTACACCTTC.

The J gene is TRBJ2-7, the V gene TRBV4-3, with D tentatively TRBD2 (6 bases). V was trimmed by 1 base and J by 3 bases, leaving 10 bases between them. The CDR3 runs 14 residues. The germline V gene encodes CDR1 LGHNA and CDR2 YSLEER. Written as DNA, the CDR3 is TGCGCCAGCAGCCAAGGTGGGGGACTCTACGAGCAGTACTTC. Protein sequence: CASSQGGGLYEQYF.

This clone has only one observation. V usage is TRBV27 and J usage is TRBJ2-1; perhaps TRBD2 as D (5 bases). The CDR3 is 13 amino acids. CDR1 is MNHEY and CDR2 is SMNVEV in the germline V gene (reference sequence). V was pared by 5 bases and J by 6 bases, with 11 bases between. The CDR3 loop is CASSDPRANEQFF. CDR3 in DNA: TGTGCCAGCAGTGACCCGAGGGCCAATGAGCAGTTCTTC.

The gene calls are TRBV6-5 and TRBJ2-7, with D perhaps TRBD1 (6 bases). V shed 6 bases and J shed 3 bases, with 12 bases lying between them. The CDR3 runs to 13 residues. Germline V CDR1 and CDR2: MNHEY, SVGAGI. This CDR3 reads CASRRAGVYEQYF. In DNA form, the CDR3 reads TGTGCCAGCAGGAGGGCAGGGGTCTACGAGCAGTACTTC.

This clone showed up just once. This chain links TRBV12-5 with TRBJ2-2; 11 bases match TRBD2. Germline CDR1 reads LGHNT; CDR2 reads FRNRAP. This CDR3 spans 17 amino acids. Losses at the gene ends were 1 base for V and 6 bases for J; bases not matched to a gene: 7. The CDR3 reads CASGLGGTSGRPGELFF. Here the CDR3 DNA reads TGTGCTAGTGGTTTGGGCGGTACTAGCGGGAGACCCGGGGAGCTGTTTTTT.

This clone was observed once. The chain joins TRBV7-9 to TRBJ2-7; D is perhaps TRBD1 (6 bases). The V end lost 5 bases, the J end lost 2 bases, and 16 bases lay between the germline ends. The CDR3 spans 15 residues. Germline assignment: CDR1 SEHNR and CDR2 FQNEAQ (reference sequence). CDR3 residues: CASSPTGQLPYEQYF. The CDR3, as DNA: TGTGCCAGCAGCCCCACCGGACAGCTCCCCTACGAGCAGTACTTC.

DNA of the CDR3: TGCAGCGTTGCAGGGGGCGAAACCTACGAGCAGTACTTC. This translates into CSVAGGETYEQYF. The rearrangement links TRBV29-1 to TRBJ2-7, with 8 bases that match TRBD1. The CDR3 is 13 amino acids. V was clipped by 4 bases and J by 2 bases; unmatched bases: 4. Per germline, CDR1 SQVTM and CDR2 ANQGSEA.

CDR3 DNA sequence: TGTGCTAGTGGTTCGGGACTAGCGGGAGTTACAGATACGCAGTATTTT. This gives the protein CASGSGLAGVTDTQYF. The chain carries TRBV12-5 and TRBJ2-3; 14 nucleotides align to TRBD2. CDR3 length: 16 residues. The V gene's germline CDR1 is LGHNT and CDR2 FRNRAP. The junction had 3 bases not matched to a gene; V was cut back by 4 bases and J by 3 bases.

The V gene is TRBV4-1, the J gene TRBJ1-3; D is perhaps TRBD1 (6 bases). Germline CDR1 is MGHRA and CDR2 is YSYEKL. This CDR3 contains 17 residues. V was cut by 1 base and J by 4 bases, with 17 bases left in between. CDR3 amino acids: CASSQGRGALSGNTIYF. Written as DNA, the CDR3 is TGCGCCAGCAGCCAAGGCCGGGGGGCCCTCTCGGGAAACACCATATATTTT.

The V and J genes are TRBV9 and TRBJ2-1; 7 bases agree with TRBD2. The CDR3 covers 15 residues. Germline V CDR1 and CDR2: SGDLS, YYNGEE. Trimming at V came to 6 bases and at J to 5 bases, leaving 11 bases not matched to a gene. CDR3: CASNRLAGSNNEQFF. For the CDR3, the DNA is TGTGCCAGCAACCGACTAGCTGGATCTAACAATGAGCAGTTCTTC.

In nucleotides, the CDR3 is TGCGCCAGCAGCCAAGAGCAGTGGGGGGAGAATGAGCAGTTCTTC. It codes for CASSQEQWGENEQFF. The chain joins TRBV4-1 to TRBJ2-1, with D maybe TRBD2 (6 bases). V was cut by 0 bases and J by 7 bases, with 13 bases left in between. The CDR3 is 15 amino acids. The V gene's germline CDR1 is MGHRA and CDR2 YSYEKL.

The chain uses TRBV5-1 and TRBJ2-5, with TRBD2 matching over 13 bases. J lost 1 base, V lost 4 bases, and 1 base had no gene match. CDR3 length: 15 amino acids. CDR1 is SGHRS, CDR2 YFSETQ, per germline. CDR3 protein: CASSRTSGSQETQYF. The DNA of the CDR3 is TGCGCCAGCAGCAGGACTAGCGGGAGCCAAGAGACCCAGTACTTC.

CDR3 amino acids: CASRKTGDEEKLFF. The DNA of the CDR3 is TGTGCCAGCAGAAAGACAGGGGATGAAGAAAAACTGTTTTTT. The chain links TRBV5-6 to TRBJ1-4, with TRBD1 matching over 8 bases. Germline trimming cut 5 bases from V and 8 bases from J; bases unmatched to any gene: 8. This CDR3 has 14 amino acids. CDR1 and CDR2 (germline): SGHDT, YYEEEE.

CDR3 in amino acids: CASSLEQAAIGEKLFF. The CDR3 DNA reads as TGCGCCAGCAGCTTGGAACAGGCGGCAATCGGAGAAAAACTGTTTTTT. V usage is TRBV5-1 and J usage is TRBJ1-4; a weak D match, TRBD1 (5 bases). V lost 0 bases and J 8 bases, leaving 17 bases between the germline ends. The germline CDR1 and CDR2 sequences are SGHRS and YFSETQ. This CDR3 has 16 residues.

This clone has just a few counts. This chain uses TRBV5-5 with TRBJ1-4; D is unresolved. V lost 0 bases, J lost 0 bases, and 12 bases lay in between. Per germline, CDR1 SGHKS and CDR2 YYEKEE (reference sequence). The CDR3 has 17 amino acids. CDR3 DNA sequence: TGTGCCAGCAGCTTGGGGGCCAGGCCTGCAACTAATGAAAAACTGTTTTTT. This translates into CASSLGARPATNEKLFF.

CDR3 bases: TGTGCCAGCAGCCTTTCGGCTAGCGACTACCAAGAGACCCAGTACTTC. Translated: CASSLSASDYQETQYF. The gene calls are TRBV7-2 and TRBJ2-5, with TRBD2 as a possible D gene (6 bases). Germline CDR1 and CDR2: SGHTA and FQGNSA. This CDR3 has 16 residues. Trimming stripped 5 bases from V and 0 bases from J, with 16 bases between. The variable domain in full, completed from reference TRBV7-2 and TRBJ2-5, reads GAGVSQSPSNKVTEKGKDVELRCDPISGHTALYWYRQSLGQGLEFLIYFQGNSAPDKSGLPSDRFSAERTGGSVSTLTIQRTQQEDSAVYLCASSLSASDYQETQYFGPGTRLLVL.

The chain employs TRBV9 and TRBJ2-5; D is unresolved. The germline V and J ends were trimmed by 4 bases and 3 bases, with 10 bases remaining between them. CDR1 is SGDLS and CDR2 is YYNGEE in the germline V gene. The CDR3 has 13 amino acids. This CDR3 is CASSPLPEETQYF. In DNA form, the CDR3 reads TGTGCCAGCAGCCCTCTACCCGAAGAGACCCAGTACTTC.

The chain combines TRBV15 with TRBJ2-3; 9 nucleotides align to TRBD2. Germline lookup yields CDR1 LNHNV and CDR2 YYDKDF (reference sequence). The V gene end was trimmed by 4 bases and the J gene end by 1 base; junction bases not matched to a gene: 0. This CDR3 has 14 amino acids. CDR3 DNA: TGTGCCACCAGCACTAGCGGGGGCACAGATACGCAGTATTTT. Encoded protein: CATSTSGGTDTQYF.

This clone was recorded only once. The chain has TRBV10-3 and TRBJ2-2; 7 bases are a match to TRBD2. CDR3 length equals 15 residues. Germline CDR1 ENHRY, CDR2 SYGVKD. Trimming took 6 bases from V and 1 from J; bases not matched to a gene: 5. This CDR3 reads CAIRSASGNTGELFF. CDR3 nucleotide sequence: TGTGCCATCAGAAGCGCTAGCGGGAACACCGGGGAGCTGTTTTTT.

The rearrangement links TRBV9 to TRBJ2-5; possible D gene TRBD1, 5 bases. The CDR3 sequence is 15 residues long. V gave up 3 bases and J gave up 6 bases, with 18 bases separating them. CDR1 and CDR2 (germline): SGDLS, YYNGEE. The CDR3, as DNA: TGTGCCAGCAGCGCCTCGACAGAATTTACCAAGACCCAGTACTTC. It encodes CASSASTEFTKTQYF.

J is TRBJ2-7 and V is TRBV5-4; 11 bases agree with TRBD2. Trimming removed 4 bases from V and 2 bases from J; junction bases left unmatched: 8. From germline, CDR1 is SGHNT and CDR2 YYREEE (reference sequence). The CDR3 has 16 amino acids. CDR3 DNA: TGTGCCAGCAGCACCGCTAGCGGGGGGCCCACCTACGAGCAGTACTTC. Protein product: CASSTASGGPTYEQYF.

The chain employs TRBV9 and TRBJ1-3; 7 bases match TRBD1. The CDR3 extends over 17 amino acids. Germline values: CDR1 SGDLS, CDR2 YYNGEE. The ends lost 3 bases at V and 0 bases at J; junction bases unmatched: 9. CDR3 bases: TGTGCCAGCAGCGACTACAGGGGTACAAGCTCTGGAAACACCATATATTTT. Encoded protein: CASSDYRGTSSGNTIYF. Drawing the rest from reference TRBV9 and TRBJ1-3, the complete variable domain is DSGVTQTPKHLITATGQRVTLRCSPRSGDLSVYWYQQSLDQGLQFLIQYYNGEERAKGNILERFSAQQFPDLHSELNLSSLELGDSALYFCASSDYRGTSSGNTIYFGEGSWLTVV.